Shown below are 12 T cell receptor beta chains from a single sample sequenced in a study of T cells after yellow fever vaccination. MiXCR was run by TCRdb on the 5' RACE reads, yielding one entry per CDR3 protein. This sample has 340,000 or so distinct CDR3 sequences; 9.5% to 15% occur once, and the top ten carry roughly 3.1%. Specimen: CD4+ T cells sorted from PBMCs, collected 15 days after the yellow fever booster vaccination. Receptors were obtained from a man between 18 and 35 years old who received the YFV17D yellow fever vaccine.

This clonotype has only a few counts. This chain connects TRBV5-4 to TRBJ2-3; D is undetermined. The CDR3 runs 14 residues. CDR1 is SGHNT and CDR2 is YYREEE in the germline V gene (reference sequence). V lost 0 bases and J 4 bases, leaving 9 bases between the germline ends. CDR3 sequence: CASSLVRPPDTQYF. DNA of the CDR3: TGTGCCAGCAGCTTGGTCCGGCCCCCAGATACGCAGTATTTT. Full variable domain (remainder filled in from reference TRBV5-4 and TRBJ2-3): ETGVTQSPTHLIKTRGQQVTLRCSSQSGHNTVSWYQQALGQGPQFIFQYYREEENGRGNFPPRFSGLQFPNYSSELNVNALELDDSALYLCASSLVRPPDTQYFGPGTRLTVL.

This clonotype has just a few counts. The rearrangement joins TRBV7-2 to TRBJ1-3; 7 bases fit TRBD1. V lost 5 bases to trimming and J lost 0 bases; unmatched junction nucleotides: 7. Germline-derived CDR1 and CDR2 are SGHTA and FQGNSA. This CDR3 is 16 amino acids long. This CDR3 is CASSAGQRASGNTIYF. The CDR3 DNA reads TGTGCCAGCAGCGCGGGACAGAGGGCCTCTGGAAACACCATATATTTT.

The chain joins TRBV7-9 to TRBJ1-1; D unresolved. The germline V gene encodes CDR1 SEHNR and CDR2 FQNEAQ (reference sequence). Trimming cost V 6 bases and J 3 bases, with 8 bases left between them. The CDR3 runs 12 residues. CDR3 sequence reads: CASSPLYTEAFF. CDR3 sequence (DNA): TGTGCCAGCAGTCCCTTGTACACTGAAGCTTTCTTT.

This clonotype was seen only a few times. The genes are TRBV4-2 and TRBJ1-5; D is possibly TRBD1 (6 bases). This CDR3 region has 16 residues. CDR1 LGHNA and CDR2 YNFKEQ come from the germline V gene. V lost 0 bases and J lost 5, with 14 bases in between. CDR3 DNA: TGTGCCAGCAGCCAAGATTCAACAGGGATCCATCAGCCCCAGCATTTT. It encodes CASSQDSTGIHQPQHF.

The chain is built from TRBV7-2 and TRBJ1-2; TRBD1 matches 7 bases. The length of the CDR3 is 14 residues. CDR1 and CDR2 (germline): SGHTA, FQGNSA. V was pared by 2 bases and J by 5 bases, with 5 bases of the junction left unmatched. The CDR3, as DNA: TGTGCCAGCAGCTTATTTCCAGGGGGGTATGGCTACACCTTC. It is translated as CASSLFPGGYGYTF.

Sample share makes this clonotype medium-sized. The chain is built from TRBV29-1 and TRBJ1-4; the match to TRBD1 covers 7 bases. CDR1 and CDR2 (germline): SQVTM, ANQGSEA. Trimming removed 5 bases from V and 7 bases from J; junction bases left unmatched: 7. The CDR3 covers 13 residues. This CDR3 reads CSVRDSGGEKLFF. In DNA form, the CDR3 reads TGCAGCGTTAGGGACAGCGGAGGTGAAAAACTGTTTTTT.

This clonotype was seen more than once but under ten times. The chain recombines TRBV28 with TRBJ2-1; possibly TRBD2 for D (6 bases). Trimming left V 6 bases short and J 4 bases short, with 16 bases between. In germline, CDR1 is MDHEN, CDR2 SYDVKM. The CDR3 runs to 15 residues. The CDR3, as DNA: TGTGCCAGCAGCTTAGGAGGGTCTTTTTACAATGAGCAGTTCTTC. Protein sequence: CASSLGGSFYNEQFF.

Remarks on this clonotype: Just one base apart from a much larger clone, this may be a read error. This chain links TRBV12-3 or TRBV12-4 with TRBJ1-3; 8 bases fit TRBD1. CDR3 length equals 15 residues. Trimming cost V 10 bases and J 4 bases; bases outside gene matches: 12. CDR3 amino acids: CATSSDREGGNTIYF. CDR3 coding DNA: TGTGCCACCAGCTCGGACAGGGAGGGAGGAAACACCATATATTTT.

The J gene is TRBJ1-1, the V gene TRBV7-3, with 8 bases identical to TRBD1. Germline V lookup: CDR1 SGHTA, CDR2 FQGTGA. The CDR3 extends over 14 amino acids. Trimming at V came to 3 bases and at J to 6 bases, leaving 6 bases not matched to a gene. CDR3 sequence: CASSFTGGNSEAFF. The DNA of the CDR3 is TGTGCCAGCAGCTTTACAGGGGGGAATTCTGAAGCTTTCTTT.

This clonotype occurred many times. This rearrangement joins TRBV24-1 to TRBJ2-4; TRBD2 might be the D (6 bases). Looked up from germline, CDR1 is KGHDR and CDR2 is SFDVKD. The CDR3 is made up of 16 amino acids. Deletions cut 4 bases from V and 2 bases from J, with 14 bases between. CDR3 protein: CATSEHLGGTKNIQYF. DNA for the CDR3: TGTGCCACCAGTGAGCACCTCGGGGGTACCAAAAACATTCAGTACTTC.

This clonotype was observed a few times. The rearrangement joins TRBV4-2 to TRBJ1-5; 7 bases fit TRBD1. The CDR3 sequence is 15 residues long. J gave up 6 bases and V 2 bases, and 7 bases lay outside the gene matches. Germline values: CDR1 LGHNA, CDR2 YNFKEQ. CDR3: CASSQRMQGGQPQHF. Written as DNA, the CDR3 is TGTGCCAGCAGCCAAAGGATGCAGGGGGGTCAGCCCCAGCATTTT.

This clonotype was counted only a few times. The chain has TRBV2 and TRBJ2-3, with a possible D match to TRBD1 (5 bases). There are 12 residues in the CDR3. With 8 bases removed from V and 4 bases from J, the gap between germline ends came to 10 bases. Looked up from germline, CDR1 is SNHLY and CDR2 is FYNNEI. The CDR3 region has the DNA TGTGCCAGCCGCAGGGATTCAGATACGCAGTATTTT. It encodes CASRRDSDTQYF.